What follows are 5 T cell receptor beta chains derived from one specimen sequenced in a study of shared clonotypes between healthy human individuals. Some clones are missing from TCRdb's copy, which holds only in-frame ones; the method was immunoSEQ multiplex PCR. The sample gives under 2.5 million clones, just under 95% of which show up once; around 0.38% is in the top ten. Input material: naive CD4+ T cells from PBMCs. Subset specified: CD45RA+ positively selected. Source of these receptors: a young man in good health. Some clones in this sample may be carry-over from other donors' samples.

The chain links TRBV7-9 to TRBJ2-7, with TRBD2 identical over 10 bases. The CDR3 is made up of 15 amino acids. V gave up 5 bases and J gave up 3 bases; unmatched junction bases: 7. Germline V lookup: CDR1 SEHNR, CDR2 FQNEAQ (reference sequence). CDR3: CASSALGLADYEQYF. The CDR3 region has the DNA TGTGCCAGCAGCGCTCTTGGACTAGCGGACTACGAGCAGTACTTC.

The rearrangement links TRBV19 to TRBJ1-1, with a weak D call TRBD1 (6 bases). With 0 bases removed from V and 9 bases from J, the gap between germline ends came to 8 bases. The CDR3 sequence is 12 residues long. Germline CDR1 reads LNHDA; CDR2 reads SQIVND (reference sequence). For the CDR3, the DNA is TGTGCCAGTAGTATAGAAGGGGGGAAAGCTTTCTTT. It is translated as CASSIEGGKAFF.

This clone came up a few times. This chain joins TRBV30 and TRBJ1-2; D is possibly TRBD1 (6 bases). This CDR3 has 13 residues. CDR1 and CDR2 from the germline V gene are GTSNPN and SVGIG (reference sequence). Trimming removed 3 bases from V and 8 bases from J, with 16 bases in between. The CDR3 coding sequence is TGTGCCTGGAGAGGAACGGGACACTGGGGCTACACCTTC. This gives the protein CAWRGTGHWGYTF.

This chain links TRBV18 with TRBJ2-1, with D perhaps TRBD1 or TRBD2 (5 bases each). From germline, CDR1 is KGHSH and CDR2 LQKENI. Trimming stripped 8 bases from V and 7 bases from J, with 15 bases between. The length of the CDR3 is 13 residues. CDR3 in DNA: TGTGCCAGCGGGACGACTCGAATTAATGAGCAGTTCTTC. This encodes CASGTTRINEQFF.

This clone was recorded once. This sequence joins TRBV13 and TRBJ2-3, with 10 bases identical to TRBD2. V was clipped by 1 base and J by 0 bases; unmatched bases: 7. This CDR3 comprises 18 residues. The germline V gene encodes CDR1 PRHDT and CDR2 FYEKMQ (reference sequence). CDR3 loop: CASSLVGLASVSTDTQYF. In DNA form, the CDR3 reads TGTGCCAGCAGCTTAGTGGGACTAGCGTCGGTTAGCACAGATACGCAGTATTTT.